This T cell receptor (beta chain) was profiled in a study of glioma-infiltrating T cells. The CDR3 covers 15 residues. Trimming took 1 base from V and 3 from J; bases not matched to a gene: 1. Per germline, CDR1 SGHAT and CDR2 FQNNGV. The iRepertoire nested amplicon-rescue multiplex PCR amplified TCR alpha and beta CDR3s from RNA. MiXCR, run by TCRdb on the multiplex PCR reads, gives a single entry per CDR3 protein. The table has under 150,000 distinct CDR3 sequences, roughly a quarter seen once; the top ten hold 27%. Sequencing input: glioma tissue, nonneoplastic brain tissue, or PBMCs (not recorded which). This chain uses TRBV11-2 with TRBJ1-5; 9 nucleotides line up with TRBD1. The receptor comes from a human donor with low-grade glioma or glioblastoma, undergoing nonglioma brain surgery, or in good health (not recorded which). CDR3 protein: CASSLVQGANQPQHF. The CDR3 DNA reads TGTGCCAGCAGCTTAGTACAGGGGGCCAATCAGCCCCAGCATTTT.